The clone carrying this T cell receptor (beta chain) was observed a few times. The antigen remains unidentified. The whole isolated RNA underwent reverse transcription, so sequencing captured expressed TCRB transcripts. The table came from immunoSEQ multiplex PCR; TCRdb's copy has only in-frame clones and leaves some out. This table has 300,000 to 450,000 clones, 10% to 15% appearing once. Germline V gives CDR1 SGHRS, CDR2 YFSETQ. The CDR3 is made up of 15 amino acids. V was trimmed by 4 bases and J by 2 bases, leaving 10 bases between them. This entry comes from a study of beta chain features in type 1 diabetes. Study observations and caveats: All four CD4+ subsets of Type 1 diabetes patients contained TCRB CDR3s that were moderately but significantly shorter. Patients showed naive, central memory and Treg TCRB repertoires that appeared more similar than those of healthy donors.

The source is a woman aged 18 to 35 with type 1 diabetes. This chain uses TRBV5-1 with TRBJ2-6, with D tentatively TRBD1 (6 bases). Sequencing was done on a sample of naive CD4+ T cells from blood. In DNA form, the CDR3 reads TGCGCCAGCAGCCCCGGGACACCTGGGGCCAACGTCCTGACTTTC. Its translation: CASSPGTPGANVLTF.